This T cell receptor (beta chain) was sequenced during a study of post-analysis software for immune sequencing data. Background on the study: The disease courses covered relapsing-remitting, secondary progressive and progressive-relapsing multiple sclerosis. Study findings and constraints: In patients, about 5 TRBV segments were more frequent than in controls, with TRBV5-6, TRBV5-1 and TRBV20-1 among them. Strong co-clustering by F measure was evident for samples that had been prepared in the same batch.

Remarks on this clonotype: Its antigen is undetermined.

CDR3 length equals 11 residues. The V and J ends lost 9 bases and 8 bases respectively, with 11 bases between them. Unique molecular identifiers were present in the TCR beta cDNA libraries. TCRdb re-called the PCR reads through MiXCR, storing one row per CDR3 protein. The data hold 650,000 to 850,000 distinct CDR3 sequences, with 40% to 55% observed a single time. V and J are TRBV12-3 or TRBV12-4 and TRBJ2-1, with D hard to call. The clonotype originates from a girl between 10 and 17 years old with multiple sclerosis. The sample was blood. The CDR3 region has the DNA TGTGCCAGTACAAAGATGGATGAGCAGTTCTTC. Translated: CASTKMDEQFF.